This T cell receptor (beta chain) appears in the sequencing data of a study of early T cells in non-severe SARS-CoV-2 infection. Study-wide context: From unsorted whole blood, bulk RNA was sequenced, and the chains remained unpaired. Study results and caveats: Anti-spike CD8 specificities were favored by VDJdb matching, whose results missed private and CD4 specificities.

Attachment of unique molecular identifiers was made to individual cDNA molecules. TCRdb used MiXCR to reprocess the 5' RACE reads, holding one entry per CDR3 protein. Among around 50,000 distinct CDR3 sequences listed, about 9.7% were seen once. V gave up 4 bases and J gave up 8 bases; unmatched junction bases: 5. CDR3 length: 14 amino acids. Per the germline V gene, CDR1 is KGHSH and CDR2 is LQKENI. The sample holds many counts of this clonotype. The antigen is undetermined. The TCR originated in an adult who was a healthcare worker with PCR-confirmed SARS-CoV-2 infection or an uninfected control (not recorded which). J is TRBJ2-1 and V is TRBV18; 10 nucleotides align to TRBD2. The specimen sequenced was whole blood. CDR3 in amino acids: CASSQASGSDEQFF. The CDR3 bases are TGTGCCAGCTCACAGGCTAGCGGGAGCGATGAGCAGTTCTTC.